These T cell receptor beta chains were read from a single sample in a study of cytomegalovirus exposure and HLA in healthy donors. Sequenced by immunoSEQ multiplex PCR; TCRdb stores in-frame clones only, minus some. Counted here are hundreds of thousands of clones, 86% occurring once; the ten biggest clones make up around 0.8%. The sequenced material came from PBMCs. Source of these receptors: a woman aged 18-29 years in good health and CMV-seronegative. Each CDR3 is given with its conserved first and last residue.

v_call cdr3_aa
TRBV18 CASSPMGLAGNEQYF
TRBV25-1 CASSESGRGETQYF
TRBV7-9 CASSFLANTGELFF
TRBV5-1 CASSFPLGKNTEAFF
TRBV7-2 CASSPGGTQYF
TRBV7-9 CASSLPSGTNTGELFF
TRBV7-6 CASSQAGGANVLTF
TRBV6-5 CASSYSQGAQGEAFF
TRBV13 CASSPMGLAGGAETQYF
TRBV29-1 CSVEKSGTEVDRYTF
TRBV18 CASSPAAKNWETQYF
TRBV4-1 CASSQEEKGTSGLLSREQYF
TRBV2 CASSEGQYTGELFF
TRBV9 CASSVPLGLAGGSDTQYF
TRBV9 CASTSKRSSGRDTGELFF
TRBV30 CAWSPGTSGGETQYF
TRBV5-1 CASSLGSLTSKDTGELFF
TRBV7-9 CASSSPWGGRGHNYGYTF
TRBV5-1 CASSPGQGAHYGYTF
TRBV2 CASRDRVGGANVLTF
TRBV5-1 CASSFGTGGYEKLFF
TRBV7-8 CASSIGETGEVDQPQHF
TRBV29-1 CSVGGGKTYEQYF
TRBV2 CASFGGSSTEAFF
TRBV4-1 CASSQGTGEYEQYF
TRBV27 CASSLGHSYEQYF
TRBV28 CASSFLSSYNEQFF
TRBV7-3 CASSLGLGHNEQFF
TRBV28 CASSFKDSYEQYF
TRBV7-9 CASSSGALAGGQDTQYF
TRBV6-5 CASSYTGGRNSPLHF
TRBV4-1 CASSQETGGYGYTF
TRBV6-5 CASSHRDRQYF
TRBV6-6 CASSYTITGTQYF
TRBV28 CASSLQGRLSGANVLTF
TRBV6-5 CASSYSRLVGNIQYF
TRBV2 CAIWGTGATFQETQYF
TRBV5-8 CASSLAPVATEAFF
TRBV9 CASSAQPGQGEKLFF
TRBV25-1 CASRDHGTGNTEAFF
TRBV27 CASSLGGSGGPNEQFF
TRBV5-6 CASSPKAAPHYNEQFF
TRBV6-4 CASSDSGTSGDTQYF
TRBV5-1 CASSLVPRAGLVSGANVLTF
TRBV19 CASSIVLTPNEQFF
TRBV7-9 CASSLLRLGGGYTF
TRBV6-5 CASSYSGNSDEQFF
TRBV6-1 CASSGGTGGHEQYF
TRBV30 CAWSGLKGQDSGYTF
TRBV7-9 CASSLGGLLNTGELFF
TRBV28 CASSSFLQGAGYGANVLTF
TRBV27 CASSHGGTGLYEQYF
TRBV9 CASSETPGLIYEQYF
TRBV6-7 CASIEQGSYEQYF
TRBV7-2 CASSLDAGQPQHF
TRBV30 CAWSHDRGSETQYF
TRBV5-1 CASSGQGADEKLFF
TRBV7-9 CASSTGTKSYEQYF
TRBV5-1 CASNPAGGTDTQYF
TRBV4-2 CASSQNRRTNTGELFF